This TCR beta chain originates from a study of blood T cells in healthy people across ages. Study context: Per every two T cells, about one barcoded beta molecule was captured by template switching.

V lost 7 bases, J lost 1 base, and 9 bases stayed unmatched. This CDR3 spans 16 amino acids. From germline, CDR1 is MNHNY and CDR2 SVGAGI (reference sequence). Only a few counts were recorded for this clonotype. Primed by a sample-barcoded 5' primer and a J-beta primer mix, a second PCR proceeded for 7 to 11 cycles. TCRdb re-called the 5' RACE reads with MiXCR, one entry per CDR3 protein. The repertoire holds 1,800,000 or so distinct CDR3 sequences, with roughly two fifths as singletons. Healthy individuals of Caucasian origin from Russia, aged roughly 6 to 90, served as donors. For every donor, a draw yielded 9.5 to 10 milliliters of peripheral blood. RNA extraction gave at least 5.5 micrograms of total RNA per sample.

This chain links TRBV6-6 with TRBJ1-2, with TRBD1 matching 10 bases. The clonotype was recovered from a human donor in good health. Sequences were obtained from blood. CDR3 protein: CASTETGGVFNYGYTF. CDR3 in DNA: TGTGCCAGCACCGAGACAGGGGGCGTATTTAACTATGGCTACACCTTC.